This T cell receptor (beta chain) was retrieved from a study of PD-1 blockade in classical Hodgkin lymphoma. Across the study: Patients got intravenous nivolumab 3 mg/kg every 2 weeks. General study points: It was reported that newly diagnosed patients had less baseline TCR diversity than healthy donors. Significant TCR diversity gains by C4D1 occurred in CD4+ but not CD8+ cells.

With respect to this clone: Its antigen is still unknown.

Repertoires were generated with immunoSEQ multiplex PCR, while TCRdb's copy carries only in-frame clones and drops some. The repertoire holds roughly 6,000 clones, approximately 71% seen once, with 10% to 15% in the top ten. This CDR3 has 13 amino acids. The germline CDR1 and CDR2 sequences are MNHEY and SMNVEV (reference sequence). Trimming removed 5 bases at V and 5 bases at J, with 9 bases between. Described time point: cycle 4 day 1 (C4D1), after more than five weeks of nivolumab. Each patient relapsed following autologous stem cell transplantation, and prior brentuximab vedotin exposure differed. Researchers pulled CD8+ T cells out of thawed PBMCs using magnetic negative selection.

This clonotype was sampled from a human donor with classical Hodgkin lymphoma. Sequencing was performed on CD8+ T cells from blood, taken before the fourth cycle of nivolumab. This chain joins TRBV27 and TRBJ2-2; tentatively, D is TRBD1 or TRBD2 (5 bases each). The CDR3 is CASSRGMTGELFF. CDR3 DNA sequence: TGTGCCAGCAGTCGGGGCATGACCGGGGAGCTGTTTTTT.